The 28 T cell receptor beta chains given below trace back to one sample, sequenced in a study of T cells after yellow fever vaccination. Using its own MiXCR run on the 5' RACE reads, TCRdb lists one record per CDR3 protein. The sample includes 450,000 to 550,000 distinct CDR3 sequences, just over 20% of them seen just once. The sequenced sample was PBMCs, obtained 20 to 25 days after the first yellow fever vaccination. The receptors here all came from a man aged 18-30 years who received the YFV17D yellow fever vaccine.

The genes are TRBV7-2 and TRBJ2-3; tentative D call: TRBD2 (6 bases). The V gene lost 0 bases and the J gene lost 2 bases, with 12 bases spanning the gap. CDR1 is SGHTA, CDR2 FQGNSA, per germline. The CDR3 is made up of 16 amino acids. Here the CDR3 reads CASSLARELNTDTQYF. The CDR3 DNA sequence: TGTGCCAGCAGCTTAGCGCGGGAACTTAACACAGATACGCAGTATTTT.

The chain uses TRBV29-1 and TRBJ1-1; 7 nucleotides line up with TRBD1. V lost 7 bases, J lost 3 bases, and 11 bases stayed unmatched. Germline V gives CDR1 SQVTM, CDR2 ANQGSEA. The CDR3 length is 14 residues. The DNA of the CDR3 is TGCAGCGCCCCAGAAGGGGGCGCGGACACTGAAGCTTTCTTT. This sequence encodes CSAPEGGADTEAFF.

The table lists this clonotype with many counts. This sequence joins TRBV10-3 and TRBJ2-1, with 10 bases aligning to TRBD2. The V gene end was trimmed by 10 bases and the J gene end by 3 bases; junction bases not matched to a gene: 9. The CDR3 is 15 residues long. Germline V CDR1 and CDR2: ENHRY, SYGVKD. As DNA, the CDR3 is TGTGCCACCGGGCCTAGCGGGGGCCACTACAATGAGCAGTTCTTC. Its protein product is CATGPSGGHYNEQFF.

There are many counts of this clonotype. The J gene is TRBJ2-3, the V gene TRBV27, with D maybe TRBD1 (5 bases). The CDR3 runs 13 residues. V lost 0 bases, J lost 5 bases, and 6 bases lay in between. CDR1 and CDR2 (germline): MNHEY, SMNVEV (reference sequence). The CDR3 loop is CASSLSGVDTQYF. The CDR3, as DNA: TGTGCCAGCAGTTTATCAGGGGTAGATACGCAGTATTTT.

This clonotype has just a few counts. The chain carries TRBV20-1 and TRBJ1-4; D remains ambiguous. Germline-derived CDR1 and CDR2 are DFQATT and SNEGSKA (reference sequence). The CDR3 runs 17 residues. V was pared by 0 bases and J by 12 bases, with 26 bases between. The CDR3 DNA reads as TGCAGTGCTAGAGATCGGTCCGGGAGACGGGCTGTTCGGGAACTGTTTTTT. The encoded protein is CSARDRSGRRAVRELFF.

This clonotype was detected a few times. The rearrangement links TRBV15 to TRBJ2-5; D is unresolved. CDR3 size: 12 residues. The V gene lost 0 bases and the J gene lost 5 bases, with 4 bases spanning the gap. Germline loops: CDR1 LNHNV, CDR2 YYDKDF (reference sequence). CDR3 bases: TGTGCCACCAGCAGAGATGTTGAGACCCAGTACTTC. This codes for CATSRDVETQYF.

V gene TRBV4-1 combines with J gene TRBJ1-1; tentative D call: TRBD1 (5 bases). With 0 bases removed from V and 4 bases from J, the gap between germline ends came to 15 bases. The CDR3 is 16 residues long. Germline V lookup: CDR1 MGHRA, CDR2 YSYEKL. CDR3 DNA: TGCGCCAGCAGCCAAGACGAGGGGCGCCTGGGCACTGAAGCTTTCTTT. It encodes CASSQDEGRLGTEAFF.

This clonotype has more than one count but fewer than ten. V usage is TRBV12-3 or TRBV12-4 and J usage is TRBJ2-2; no clear D gene. The germline V and J ends were trimmed by 7 bases and 6 bases, with 12 bases remaining between them. The CDR3 is 13 amino acids. Written as DNA, the CDR3 is TGTGCCAGCACCGGCGGTCCGTCCGGGGAGCTGTTTTTT. It codes for CASTGGPSGELFF.

The sample holds a few counts of this clonotype. This chain links TRBV29-1 with TRBJ2-1; D may be TRBD2 (6 bases). CDR3 length equals 13 residues. V gave up 3 bases and J gave up 6 bases, with 12 bases separating them. The germline V gene encodes CDR1 SQVTM and CDR2 ANQGSEA. The CDR3 region has the DNA TGCAGCGTTGATAACCAGCGGGTCAATGAGCAGTTCTTC. This encodes CSVDNQRVNEQFF.

CDR3 sequence: CASSLDGTAFYEQYF. CDR3 sequence (DNA): TGTGCCAGCAGTTTGGACGGGACAGCGTTTTACGAGCAGTACTTC. This chain connects TRBV27 to TRBJ2-7; 7 nucleotides line up with TRBD1. Trimming cost V 3 bases and J 4 bases; bases outside gene matches: 9. The CDR3 is made up of 15 amino acids. CDR1 and CDR2 from the germline V gene are MNHEY and SMNVEV (reference sequence).

This clonotype was picked up a small number of times. The V gene is TRBV6-5, the J gene TRBJ2-3, with 8 positions matching TRBD1. Germline trimming cut 0 bases from V and 8 bases from J; bases unmatched to any gene: 10. The V gene's germline CDR1 is MNHEY and CDR2 SVGAGI. The CDR3 extends over 16 amino acids. DNA for the CDR3: TGTGCCAGCAGTTACTCGTACAGGGGGAGTTTAGGTACGCAGTATTTT. This gives the protein CASSYSYRGSLGTQYF.

This clonotype has only a few counts. This CDR3 is CSARRLVGLSTDTQYF. The CDR3 DNA reads as TGCAGTGCTAGGCGGCTTGTGGGGCTTAGCACAGATACGCAGTATTTT. The rearrangement links TRBV20-1 to TRBJ2-3; the D gene is possibly TRBD1 (5 bases). Trimming left V 3 bases short and J 0 bases short, with 16 bases between. The V gene's germline CDR1 is DFQATT and CDR2 SNEGSKA (reference sequence). The CDR3 covers 16 residues.

This clonotype was counted a few times. V and J are TRBV2 and TRBJ2-5, with D perhaps assigned TRBD1 or TRBD2 (6 bases each). The V end lost 7 bases, the J end lost 5 bases, and 17 bases lay between the germline ends. Germline V gives CDR1 SNHLY, CDR2 FYNNEI. The length of the CDR3 is 14 residues. This CDR3 reads CASTRTGALETQYF. The CDR3 region has the DNA TGTGCCAGCACGAGAACGGGGGCCCTCGAGACCCAGTACTTC.

The J gene is TRBJ1-1, the V gene TRBV7-2; D remains ambiguous. Germline V gene sequence: CDR1 SGHTA, CDR2 FQGNSA. Trimming removed 5 bases at V and 8 bases at J, with 18 bases between. The CDR3 contains 14 residues. The chain's CDR3 is CASSPTRTPLEAFF. The CDR3 DNA reads TGTGCCAGCAGCCCTACTCGGACTCCTTTGGAAGCTTTCTTT.

Here the CDR3 reads CASSYLQGSPQQETQYF. CDR3 bases: TGTGCCAGCAGTTATCTACAGGGGAGTCCTCAGCAAGAGACCCAGTACTTC. The V gene is TRBV6-5, the J gene TRBJ2-5, with 7 bases aligning to TRBD1. The CDR3 extends over 17 amino acids. The V and J ends lost 3 bases and 2 bases, in that order; junction bases with no gene match: 12. The V gene's germline CDR1 is MNHEY and CDR2 SVGAGI.

This clonotype was recorded many times. The chain uses TRBV7-9 and TRBJ2-4; D unclear. The CDR3 length is 14 residues. CDR1 and CDR2 from the germline V gene are SEHNR and FQNEAQ (reference sequence). Trimming removed 8 bases at V and 6 bases at J, with 17 bases between. CDR3 coding DNA: TGTGCCAGCTCGGGTCGTCCCATTCCAAACATTCAGTACTTC. Protein sequence: CASSGRPIPNIQYF. The entire variable domain, with the rest obtained from reference TRBV7-9 and TRBJ2-4, is as follows: DTGVSQNPRHKITKRGQNVTFRCDPISEHNRLYWYRQTLGQGPEFLTYFQNEAQLEKSRLLSDRFSAERPKGSFSTLEIQRTEQGDSAMYLCASSGRPIPNIQYFGAGTRLSVL.

This clonotype appeared a few times. The chain employs TRBV4-2 and TRBJ2-5; 13 nucleotides line up with TRBD2. The CDR3 is 16 residues long. J lost 1 base, V lost 2 bases, and 1 base had no gene match. Germline CDR1 and CDR2: LGHNA and YNFKEQ. For the CDR3, the DNA is TGTGCCAGCAGCCAACGGACTAGCGGGAGCCAAGAGACCCAGTACTTC. It encodes CASSQRTSGSQETQYF.

This clonotype occurred a few times. CDR3 DNA: TGTGCCAGCTCCGAGGGACAGGGGGTCTCCTACGAGCAGTACTTC. This translates into CASSEGQGVSYEQYF. The chain uses TRBV18 and TRBJ2-7, with TRBD1 matching over 11 bases. Trimming at V came to 6 bases and at J to 0 bases, leaving 4 bases not matched to a gene. Germline assignment: CDR1 KGHSH and CDR2 LQKENI. The CDR3 is 15 amino acids.

This clonotype was seen many times. The chain combines TRBV3-1 with TRBJ2-1; the match to TRBD2 covers 14 bases. The germline V gene has CDR1 LGHDT and CDR2 YNNKEL (reference sequence). V lost 1 base, J lost 3 bases, and 2 bases stayed unmatched. CDR3 length: 17 residues. DNA of the CDR3: TGTGCCAGCAGCCAAGGGACTAGCGGGGGGAACTACAATGAGCAGTTCTTC. Encoded protein: CASSQGTSGGNYNEQFF.

The genes are TRBV4-2 and TRBJ2-2; a weak D match, TRBD2 (6 bases). Germline assignment: CDR1 LGHNA and CDR2 YNFKEQ. V was clipped by 0 bases and J by 4 bases, with 15 bases between them. The CDR3 is made up of 17 amino acids. CDR3: CASSQEGERVLTGELFF. In DNA, the CDR3 is TGTGCCAGCAGCCAAGAAGGGGAGCGGGTGCTCACCGGGGAGCTGTTTTTT.

Concerning this clonotype: A single base is all that separates this from a far larger clone, so a read error is likely. The gene calls are TRBV7-2 and TRBJ2-5; D unclear. There are 12 residues in the CDR3. Germline CDR1 reads SGHTA; CDR2 reads FQGNSA. CDR3 in DNA: TGTGCCAGCACCTTAGTTCAAGAGACCCAGTACTTC. As protein: CASTLVQETQYF.

The V call is TRBV5-1, the J call TRBJ2-1, with D perhaps matching TRBD2 (6 bases). CDR1 is SGHRS and CDR2 is YFSETQ in the germline V gene. The CDR3 has 17 amino acids. V was cut by 0 bases and J by 0 bases, with 13 bases left in between. Here the CDR3 DNA reads TGCGCCAGCAGCTTGGTGGCGGGGTTCAGCTCCTACAATGAGCAGTTCTTC. The encoded protein is CASSLVAGFSSYNEQFF.

The chain links TRBV7-9 to TRBJ1-6; D ambiguous. Germline CDR1 and CDR2: SEHNR and FQNEAQ (reference sequence). The V end lost 5 bases, the J end lost 5 bases, and 10 bases lay between the germline ends. The CDR3 spans 14 residues. The CDR3 nucleotides read TGTGCCAGCAGCCAGATGGCAGATAATTCACCCCTCCACTTT. Residues: CASSQMADNSPLHF.

In DNA form, the CDR3 reads TGCAGCGCCCTCGCCGTCGACAGGTCCTATGGCTACACCTTC. Residues: CSALAVDRSYGYTF. The chain couples TRBV29-1 to TRBJ1-2, with D perhaps TRBD1 (6 bases). V lost 7 bases, J lost 4 bases, and 19 bases lay in between. CDR3 size: 14 residues. Germline values: CDR1 SQVTM, CDR2 ANQGSEA.

The V call is TRBV6-4, the J call TRBJ2-1, with TRBD1 as a possible D gene (5 bases). This CDR3 is 15 amino acids long. Germline CDR1 is MRHNA and CDR2 is SNTAGT. V was clipped by 6 bases and J by 1 base, with 13 bases between them. The CDR3 region is CASSVTGDSYNEQFF. The CDR3 bases are TGTGCCAGCAGCGTTACAGGAGATTCCTACAATGAGCAGTTCTTC.

This clonotype was found a few times. The genes are TRBV12-3 or TRBV12-4 and TRBJ1-5; D gene uncertain. Trimming left V 2 bases short and J 2 bases short, with 10 bases between. The CDR3 loop spans 15 amino acids. CDR3 nucleotide sequence: TGTGCCAGCAGTTTAAGTGTGTCGGGCAATCAGCCCCAGCATTTT. This translates into CASSLSVSGNQPQHF.

J is TRBJ2-1 and V is TRBV7-9; D unclear. The V and J ends lost 0 bases and 8 bases respectively, with 14 bases between them. Germline assignment: CDR1 SEHNR and CDR2 FQNEAQ (reference sequence). This CDR3 has 15 amino acids. This CDR3 reads CASSLAGSGIHEQFF. CDR3 DNA: TGTGCCAGCAGCTTAGCCGGATCGGGTATCCATGAGCAGTTCTTC. Full variable domain (rest looked up from reference TRBV7-9 and TRBJ2-1): DTGVSQNPRHKITKRGQNVTFRCDPISEHNRLYWYRQTLGQGPEFLTYFQNEAQLEKSRLLSDRFSAERPKGSFSTLEIQRTEQGDSAMYLCASSLAGSGIHEQFFGPGTRLTVL.

The V call is TRBV28, the J call TRBJ1-2; unclear D gene. The CDR3 is made up of 14 amino acids. The germline V and J ends were trimmed by 6 bases and 8 bases, with 19 bases remaining between them. Germline assignment: CDR1 MDHEN and CDR2 SYDVKM. In DNA form, the CDR3 reads TGTGCCAGCAGCTTCGGACGGCTGGAGGGAGGCTACACCTTC. Its protein product is CASSFGRLEGGYTF.